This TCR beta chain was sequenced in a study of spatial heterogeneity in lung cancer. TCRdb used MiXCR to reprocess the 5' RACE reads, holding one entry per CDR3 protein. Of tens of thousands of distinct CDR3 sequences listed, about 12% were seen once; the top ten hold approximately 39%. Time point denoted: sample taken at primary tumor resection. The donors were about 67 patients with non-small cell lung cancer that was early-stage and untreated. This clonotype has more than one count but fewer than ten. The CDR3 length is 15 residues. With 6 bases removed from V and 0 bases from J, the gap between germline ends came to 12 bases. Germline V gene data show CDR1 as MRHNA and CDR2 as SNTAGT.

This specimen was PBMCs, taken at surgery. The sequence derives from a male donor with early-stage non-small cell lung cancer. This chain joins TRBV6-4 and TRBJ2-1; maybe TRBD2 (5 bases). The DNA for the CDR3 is TGTGCCAGCAGCACGGACTTTAGCTCCTACAATGAGCAGTTCTTC. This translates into CASSTDFSSYNEQFF.